The 30 T cell receptor beta chains below all came from one sample that was sequenced in a study of cytomegalovirus exposure and HLA in healthy donors. The PCR contained 60 Vbeta and 13 Jbeta primers. The repertoire was sequenced with immunoSEQ multiplex PCR; TCRdb's copy has only in-frame clones and lacks some. The sample includes about 150,000 clones, around 60% seen only once; the top ten take 6% to 8.5%. The source material was PBMCs. The receptors originated from a woman aged 55-69 years in good health and CMV-seropositive.

This chain uses TRBV6-1 with TRBJ1-5; TRBD1 might be the D (5 bases). In germline, CDR1 is MNHNS, CDR2 SASEGT. The CDR3 totals 17 residues. Trimming pared 2 bases from V and 9 bases from J, leaving 23 bases between. The DNA for the CDR3 is TGTGCCAGCAGTGAAAGGTGGTTGGGAGGCTGGGACGCGCCCCAGCATTTT. Its translation is CASSERWLGGWDAPQHF.

Points on this clone: This sample includes further DNA sequences coding for the same CDR3. In DNA, the CDR3 is TGCGCCAGCAGCTCGGGACTGCAAGAGACCCAGTACTTC. It yields the protein CASSSGLQETQYF. V gene TRBV5-1 combines with J gene TRBJ2-5; TRBD2 is a possible D gene (6 bases). The CDR3 has 13 amino acids. Trimming removed 3 bases from V and 2 bases from J, with 8 bases in between. CDR1 and CDR2 from the germline V gene are SGHRS and YFSETQ. Full variable domain (remainder filled in from reference TRBV5-1 and TRBJ2-5): KAGVTQTPRYLIKTRGQQVTLSCSPISGHRSVSWYQQTPGQGLQFLFEYFSETQRNKGNFPGRFSGRQFSNSRSEMNVSTLELGDSALYLCASSSGLQETQYFGPGTRLLVL.

The chain links TRBV5-6 to TRBJ2-3, with D perhaps TRBD2 (6 bases). V lost 3 bases and J 0 bases, leaving 11 bases between the germline ends. From germline, CDR1 is SGHDT and CDR2 YYEEEE. The CDR3 runs to 15 residues. The CDR3 sequence: CASSYLAASTDTQYF. In nucleotides, the CDR3 is TGTGCCAGCAGCTATTTAGCGGCTAGCACAGATACGCAGTATTTT.

The rearrangement joins TRBV19 to TRBJ2-7; a possible D gene is TRBD1 (6 bases). The CDR3 is 15 amino acids. V shed 5 bases and J shed 5 bases, with 19 bases lying between them. CDR1 and CDR2 (germline): LNHDA, SQIVND (reference sequence). DNA for the CDR3: TGTGCCAGTAGTCCTCGTTACACCAGGGGCGACGAGCAGTACTTC. As protein: CASSPRYTRGDEQYF.

This clone has just a few counts. V and J are TRBV9 and TRBJ2-2, with D possibly being TRBD1 (5 bases). The CDR3 runs to 15 residues. The germline gives CDR1 SGDLS, CDR2 YYNGEE. Trimming removed 0 bases from V and 7 bases from J, with 13 bases in between. This chain's CDR3 is CASSVVTGPNGELFF. DNA of the CDR3: TGTGCCAGCAGCGTAGTAACAGGCCCCAACGGGGAGCTGTTTTTT.

This chain connects TRBV6-6 to TRBJ2-1; a weak D match, TRBD2 (5 bases). The CDR3 loop spans 14 amino acids. Germline CDR1 MNHNY, CDR2 SVGAGI (reference sequence). V gave up 5 bases and J gave up 4 bases, with 12 bases separating them. The CDR3 region has the DNA TGTGCCAGCAGTCAACCCGGGATTTACAATGAGCAGTTCTTC. Protein: CASSQPGIYNEQFF.

The chain uses TRBV2 and TRBJ1-6; maybe TRBD1 (6 bases). This CDR3 comprises 18 residues. Deletions cut 5 bases from V and 6 bases from J, with 23 bases between. The V gene's germline CDR1 is SNHLY and CDR2 FYNNEI. The CDR3 DNA follows: TGTGCCAGCAGTCTCCTCCTCCCCAGGGGTAGGAGTAATTCACCCCTCCACTTT. The encoded protein is CASSLLLPRGRSNSPLHF. Using reference TRBV2 and TRBJ1-6 for the parts outside the CDR3, the full variable domain is EPEVTQTPSHQVTQMGQEVILRCVPISNHLYFYWYRQILGQKVEFLVSFYNNEISEKSEIFDDQFSVERPDGSNFTLKIRSTKLEDSAMYFCASSLLLPRGRSNSPLHFGNGTRLTVT.

This clone came up a few times. V gene TRBV18 combines with J gene TRBJ2-5; D possibly corresponds to TRBD1 (6 bases). V gave up 3 bases and J gave up 3 bases, with 8 bases separating them. The CDR3 consists of 13 residues. Germline CDR1 is KGHSH and CDR2 is LQKENI. Written as DNA, the CDR3 is TGTGCCAGCTCACCCTCAGGGGAAGAGACCCAGTACTTC. It translates to CASSPSGEETQYF.

This clone was observed a handful of times. The rearrangement uses TRBV27 and TRBJ2-2; D is undetermined. CDR1 MNHEY and CDR2 SMNVEV come from the germline V gene (reference sequence). This CDR3 is 12 amino acids long. Trimming removed 5 bases from V and 7 bases from J, with 8 bases in between. The CDR3 coding sequence is TGTGCCAGCAGTCCTCCTTACGGGGAGCTGTTTTTT. It specifies CASSPPYGELFF.

The CDR3 protein is CASMTGGQPQHF. In DNA, the CDR3 is TGTGCCAGTATGACAGGGGGTCAGCCCCAGCATTTT. The gene calls are TRBV19 and TRBJ1-5; 9 bases align to TRBD1. V lost 7 bases to trimming and J lost 6 bases; unmatched junction nucleotides: 1. CDR1 is LNHDA, CDR2 SQIVND, per germline (reference sequence). The CDR3 has 12 residues.

This chain links TRBV6-1 with TRBJ1-4; TRBD1 is a possible D gene (6 bases). The V gene lost 10 bases and the J gene lost 5 bases, with 17 bases spanning the gap. The CDR3 length is 14 residues. Germline V lookup: CDR1 MNHNS, CDR2 SASEGT. CDR3 DNA sequence: TGTGCCACCAAATTGACAGGCTTGAATGAAAAACTGTTTTTT. Protein product: CATKLTGLNEKLFF.

V gene TRBV5-4 combines with J gene TRBJ2-1, with a tentative D call TRBD2 (6 bases). The CDR3 sequence is 13 residues long. Germline V CDR1 and CDR2: SGHNT, YYREEE (reference sequence). Deletions cut 3 bases from V and 6 bases from J, with 10 bases between. CDR3: CASSSGTVNEQFF. CDR3 DNA: TGTGCCAGCAGCTCCGGGACTGTCAATGAGCAGTTCTTC.

This sequence joins TRBV28 and TRBJ1-2, with D unresolved. From germline, CDR1 is MDHEN and CDR2 SYDVKM. This CDR3 has 14 residues. V was cut by 6 bases and J by 3 bases, with 14 bases left in between. The CDR3 DNA sequence: TGTGCCAGCAGGTCAGCATCGGGGTACTATGGCTACACCTTC. Its protein is CASRSASGYYGYTF.

The chain joins TRBV6-5 to TRBJ2-1; the match to TRBD2 covers 9 bases. J was trimmed by 9 bases and V by 0 bases; bases with no gene match: 0. The CDR3 is made up of 13 amino acids. CDR1 is MNHEY, CDR2 SVGAGI, per germline. CDR3 region: CASSYSSGGEQFF. The CDR3 coding sequence is TGTGCCAGCAGTTACTCTAGCGGGGGTGAGCAGTTCTTC.

CDR3 protein: CASSLRQGPGQPQHF. The CDR3, as DNA: TGTGCCAGCAGCTTAAGGCAGGGGCCGGGTCAGCCCCAGCATTTT. This rearrangement joins TRBV7-2 to TRBJ1-5; maybe TRBD1 (6 bases). The length of the CDR3 is 15 residues. CDR1 and CDR2 (germline): SGHTA, FQGNSA. V shed 2 bases and J shed 6 bases, with 14 bases lying between them.

This clone occurred once. CDR3 sequence (DNA): TGTGCCAGCAGTCCCGAAGGCGGGAGGGTCATTCAGTACTTC. This sequence encodes CASSPEGGRVIQYF. V usage is TRBV28 and J usage is TRBJ2-4; 9 bases fit TRBD2. J gave up 9 bases and V 5 bases, and 8 bases lay outside the gene matches. The CDR3 length is 14 residues. The germline gives CDR1 MDHEN, CDR2 SYDVKM.

The chain links TRBV5-1 to TRBJ2-1; the match to TRBD2 covers 12 bases. Losses at the gene ends were 0 bases for V and 4 bases for J; bases not matched to a gene: 2. This CDR3 contains 16 residues. Germline loops: CDR1 SGHRS, CDR2 YFSETQ. The CDR3 nucleotides read TGCGCCAGCAGCTTGGGGGGACTAGCGGGTTACAATGAGCAGTTCTTC. It specifies CASSLGGLAGYNEQFF.

This sequence joins TRBV18 and TRBJ2-7, with TRBD2 matching over 10 bases. V was clipped by 3 bases and J by 3 bases; unmatched bases: 8. The germline V gene encodes CDR1 KGHSH and CDR2 LQKENI. The CDR3 consists of 16 residues. The CDR3 protein is CASSPLRASGSYEQYF. The CDR3 bases are TGTGCCAGCTCACCTCTACGGGCTAGCGGGAGCTACGAGCAGTACTTC.

The chain uses TRBV2 and TRBJ2-5, with D possibly being TRBD2 (5 bases). Trimming cost V 8 bases and J 5 bases, with 9 bases left between them. This CDR3 has 11 amino acids. Germline CDR1 reads SNHLY; CDR2 reads FYNNEI. The CDR3 sequence: CASWERETQYF. The CDR3 DNA reads as TGTGCCAGCTGGGAGAGGGAGACCCAGTACTTC. Full variable domain (missing parts from reference TRBV2 and TRBJ2-5): EPEVTQTPSHQVTQMGQEVILRCVPISNHLYFYWYRQILGQKVEFLVSFYNNEISEKSEIFDDQFSVERPDGSNFTLKIRSTKLEDSAMYFCASWERETQYFGPGTRLLVL.

The chain employs TRBV6-5 and TRBJ1-1, with a possible D match to TRBD1 (5 bases). Trimming removed 4 bases from V and 1 base from J, with 10 bases in between. The germline V gene encodes CDR1 MNHEY and CDR2 SVGAGI. This CDR3 is built from 14 residues. In DNA, the CDR3 is TGTGCCAGCAGTTTGGGACTCCCGAACACTGAAGCTTTCTTT. Translation gives CASSLGLPNTEAFF.

Comment on this clone: One junction end does not reproduce the germline sequence, and a read error may be involved. V is TRBV7-7 and J is TRBJ2-2; 7 bases are shared with TRBD2. Looked up from germline, CDR1 is SSHAT and CDR2 is FNYEAQ (reference sequence). The CDR3 spans 17 residues. The CDR3 sequence: CASSFGEGSPYTGELFF. The CDR3 DNA is TGTGCTAGCAGCTTTGGGGAGGGCTCTCCGTACACCGGGGAGCTGTTTTTT.

This chain connects TRBV29-1 to TRBJ2-7; 8 bases map to TRBD2. The germline V gene encodes CDR1 SQVTM and CDR2 ANQGSEA. The length of the CDR3 is 15 residues. The junction had 10 bases not matched to a gene; V was cut back by 6 bases and J by 0 bases. CDR3 in amino acids: CSVTTRGGSSYEQYF. The CDR3 region has the DNA TGCAGCGTAACCACCCGCGGGGGGAGCTCCTACGAGCAGTACTTC.

The rearrangement joins TRBV19 to TRBJ2-5; 8 bases are a match to TRBD1. Looked up from germline, CDR1 is LNHDA and CDR2 is SQIVND (reference sequence). V gave up 3 bases and J gave up 5 bases; unmatched junction bases: 5. The length of the CDR3 is 14 residues. The CDR3 sequence is CASSISGGRETQYF. The CDR3 DNA follows: TGTGCCAGTAGTATTTCAGGGGGCCGGGAGACCCAGTACTTC.

This clone was counted only a few times. This chain uses TRBV6-5 with TRBJ2-1, with 12 bases lining up with TRBD2. The length of the CDR3 is 15 residues. Germline values: CDR1 MNHEY, CDR2 SVGAGI. V shed 5 bases and J 7 bases; nucleotides not matched to a gene: 6. CDR3 sequence reads: CASSKTSGRGNEQFF. CDR3 coding DNA: TGTGCCAGCAGTAAGACTAGCGGGAGAGGGAATGAGCAGTTCTTC.

This chain connects TRBV6-5 to TRBJ2-7, with 7 nucleotides matching TRBD1. CDR1 is MNHEY, CDR2 SVGAGI, per germline. The CDR3 totals 15 residues. Trimming cost V 0 bases and J 3 bases; bases outside gene matches: 5. The chain's CDR3 is CASSYSITGVYEQYF. The CDR3 DNA follows: TGTGCCAGCAGTTACTCGATTACAGGGGTCTACGAGCAGTACTTC.

The chain is built from TRBV29-1 and TRBJ2-1; 7 nucleotides match TRBD1. The CDR3 runs 13 residues. V was clipped by 7 bases and J by 3 bases; unmatched bases: 6. Germline CDR1 reads SQVTM; CDR2 reads ANQGSEA. DNA for the CDR3: TGCAGCGGTACAGGGGTCCTCTACAATGAGCAGTTCTTC. Translated, it gives CSGTGVLYNEQFF.

This chain connects TRBV27 to TRBJ2-5; 11 bases agree with TRBD2. In germline, CDR1 is MNHEY, CDR2 SMNVEV (reference sequence). J lost 6 bases, V lost 5 bases, and 8 bases had no gene match. The CDR3 loop spans 15 amino acids. In nucleotides, the CDR3 is TGTGCCAGCAGTCCATTAGCGGGAGGGGTGAAGACCCAGTACTTC. Its translation: CASSPLAGGVKTQYF.

This chain connects TRBV6-5 to TRBJ1-2; 7 nucleotides align to TRBD1. Per the germline V gene, CDR1 is MNHEY and CDR2 is SVGAGI. V shed 4 bases, J shed 5 bases, and the junction held 7 bases outside the gene matches. This CDR3 contains 14 residues. CDR3: CASSLLDRAYGYTF. The DNA of the CDR3 is TGTGCCAGCAGTTTACTAGACAGGGCGTATGGCTACACCTTC.

This sequence joins TRBV6-1 and TRBJ2-1, with a possible D match to TRBD2 (5 bases). Germline V CDR1 and CDR2: MNHNS, SASEGT. Deletions cut 11 bases from V and 0 bases from J, with 11 bases between. The CDR3 is 13 residues long. The CDR3 sequence is CASRAGSYNEQFF. The CDR3, as DNA: TGTGCCTCACGGGCGGGCTCCTACAATGAGCAGTTCTTC.

This clone came up a few times. The chain carries TRBV5-1 and TRBJ2-7; weak D call: TRBD1 (6 bases). This CDR3 spans 15 amino acids. Germline V gene lookup returns CDR1 SGHRS and CDR2 YFSETQ. Trimming cost V 0 bases and J 0 bases, with 10 bases left between them. DNA of the CDR3: TGCGCCAGCAGCTTGGAGGGGACATTCTCCTACGAGCAGTACTTC. Protein sequence: CASSLEGTFSYEQYF.